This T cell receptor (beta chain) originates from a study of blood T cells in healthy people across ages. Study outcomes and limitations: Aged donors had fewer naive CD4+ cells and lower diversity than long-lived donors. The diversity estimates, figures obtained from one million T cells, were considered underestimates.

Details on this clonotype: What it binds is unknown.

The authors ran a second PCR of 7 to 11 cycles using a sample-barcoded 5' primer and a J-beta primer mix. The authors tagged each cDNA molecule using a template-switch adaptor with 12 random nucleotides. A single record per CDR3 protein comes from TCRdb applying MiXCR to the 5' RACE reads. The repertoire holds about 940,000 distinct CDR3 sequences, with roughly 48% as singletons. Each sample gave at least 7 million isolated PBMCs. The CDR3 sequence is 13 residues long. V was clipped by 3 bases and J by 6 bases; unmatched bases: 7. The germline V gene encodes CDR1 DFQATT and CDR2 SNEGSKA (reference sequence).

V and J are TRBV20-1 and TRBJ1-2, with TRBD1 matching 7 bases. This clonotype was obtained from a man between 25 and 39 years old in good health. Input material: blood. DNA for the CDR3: TGCAGTGCTAGTGTAGACAGGGATCATGGCTACACCTTC. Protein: CSASVDRDHGYTF.